These T cell receptor beta chains were read from a single sample in a study of type 1 regulatory T cells. TCRdb itself ran the reads through MiXCR, one entry per CDR3 protein. The data show about 42,000 distinct CDR3 sequences, more than 9% seen once. Antigens for these TCRs are unknown. Sequencing was performed on cultured non-Tr1 T cells, either the whole culture or a sorted T cell fraction (not recorded which). The receptor set was obtained from a human donor in good health. Both conserved end residues are part of each CDR3. Fields, in order: J gene, clone size, V gene, D gene, CDR3 protein, CDR3 DNA. A D gene is named only where the DNA matches it firmly. The listing skips clone size in some rows; elsewhere it reads once, few, many or a size class.

>TRBJ2-7|NA|TRBV6-2/TRBV6-3|TRBD2
CASRPGLVGISYEQYF
TGTGCCAGCAGGCCTGGACTAGTGGGGATATCCTACGAGCAGTACTTC
>TRBJ2-6|many|TRBV18|TRBD1
CASSPRQGAAGANVLTF
TGTGCCAGCTCACCTAGACAGGGGGCTGCTGGGGCCAACGTCCTGACTTTC
>TRBJ1-5|many|TRBV6-1|TRBD1
CASIGPGGLAQPQHF
TGTGCCAGCATCGGCCCAGGGGGCTTAGCTCAGCCCCAGCATTTT
>TRBJ2-5|NA|TRBV7-2|TRBD1
CASSLGQGETQYF
TGTGCCAGCAGCTTGGGACAGGGGGAGACCCAGTACTTC
>TRBJ2-7|many|TRBV15|NA
CATSRDLAGSFYEQYF
TGTGCCACCAGCAGAGATCTGGCCGGGAGTTTCTACGAGCAGTACTTC
>TRBJ2-1|few|TRBV30|NA
CAWWGNTGRDNEQFF
TGTGCCTGGTGGGGGAATACAGGGCGTGACAATGAGCAGTTCTTC
>TRBJ1-1|NA|TRBV7-6|NA
CASSLKWGSEAFF
TGTGCCAGCAGCTTAAAGTGGGGCTCTGAAGCTTTCTTT
>TRBJ2-1|NA|TRBV9|TRBD1
CASSVNRGYEQFF
TGTGCCAGCAGCGTGAACAGGGGTTATGAGCAGTTCTTC
>TRBJ2-1|few|TRBV7-2|NA
CASSLVYGEQFF
TGTGCCAGCAGCTTGGTTTATGGTGAGCAGTTCTTC
>TRBJ2-7|few|TRBV12-3/TRBV12-4|NA
CASSLSGAYEQYF
TGTGCCAGCAGTTTATCGGGGGCCTACGAGCAGTACTTC
>TRBJ1-5|many|TRBV3-1|NA
CASSQKWSQPQHF
TGTGCCAGCAGCCAAAAGTGGAGTCAGCCCCAGCATTTT
>TRBJ2-1|many|TRBV20-1|NA
CSARVRGSYNEQFF
TGCAGTGCTAGAGTTAGGGGCTCCTACAATGAGCAGTTCTTC